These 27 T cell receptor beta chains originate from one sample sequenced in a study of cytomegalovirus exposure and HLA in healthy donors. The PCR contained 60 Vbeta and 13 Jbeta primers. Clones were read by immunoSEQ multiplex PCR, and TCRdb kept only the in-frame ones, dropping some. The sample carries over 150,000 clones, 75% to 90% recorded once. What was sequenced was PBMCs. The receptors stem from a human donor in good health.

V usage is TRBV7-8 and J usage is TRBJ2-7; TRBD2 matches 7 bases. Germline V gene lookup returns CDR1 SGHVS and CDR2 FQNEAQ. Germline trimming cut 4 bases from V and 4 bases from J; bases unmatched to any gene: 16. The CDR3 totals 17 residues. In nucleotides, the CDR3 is TGTGCCAGCAGCTCGATCGTGACTGGCGGGGGTTCGTACGAGCAGTACTTC. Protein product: CASSSIVTGGGSYEQYF. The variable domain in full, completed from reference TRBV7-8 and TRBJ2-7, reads GAGVSQSPRYKVAKRGQDVALRCDPISGHVSLFWYQQALGQGPEFLTYFQNEAQLDKSGLPSDRFFAERPEGSVSTLKIQRTQQEDSAVYLCASSSIVTGGGSYEQYFGPGTRLTVT.

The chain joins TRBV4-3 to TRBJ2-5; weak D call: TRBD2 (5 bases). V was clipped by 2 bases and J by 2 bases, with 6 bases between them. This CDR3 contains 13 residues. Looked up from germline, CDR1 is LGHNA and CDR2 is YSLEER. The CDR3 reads CASSQQRQETQYF. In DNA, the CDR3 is TGCGCCAGCAGCCAACAGCGGCAAGAGACCCAGTACTTC.

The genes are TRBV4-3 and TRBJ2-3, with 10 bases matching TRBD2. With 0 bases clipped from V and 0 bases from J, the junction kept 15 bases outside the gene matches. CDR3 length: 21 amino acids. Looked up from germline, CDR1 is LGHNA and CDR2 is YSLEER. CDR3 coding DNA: TGCGCCAGCAGCCAAGAGCGGCTAGCGGGGGCCCTTGGCCTTAGCACAGATACGCAGTATTTT. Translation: CASSQERLAGALGLSTDTQYF.

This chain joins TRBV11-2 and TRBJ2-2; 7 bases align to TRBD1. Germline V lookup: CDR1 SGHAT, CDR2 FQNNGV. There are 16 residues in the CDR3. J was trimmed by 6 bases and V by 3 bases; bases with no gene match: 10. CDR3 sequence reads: CASSFQGTVRSGELFF. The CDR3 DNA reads TGTGCCAGCAGCTTTCAGGGGACAGTCCGTTCCGGGGAGCTGTTTTTT. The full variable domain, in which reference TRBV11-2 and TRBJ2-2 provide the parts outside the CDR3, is EAGVAQSPRYKIIEKRQSVAFWCNPISGHATLYWYQQILGQGPKLLIQFQNNGVVDDSQLPKDRFSAERLKGVDSTLKIQPAKLEDSAVYLCASSFQGTVRSGELFFGEGSRLTVL.

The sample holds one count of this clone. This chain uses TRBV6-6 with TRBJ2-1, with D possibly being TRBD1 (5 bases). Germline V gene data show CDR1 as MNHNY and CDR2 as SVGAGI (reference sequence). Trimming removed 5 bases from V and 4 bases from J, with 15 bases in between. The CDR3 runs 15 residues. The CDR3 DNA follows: TGTGCCAGCAGTGTGACAGCCTACTATTACAATGAGCAGTTCTTC. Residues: CASSVTAYYYNEQFF.

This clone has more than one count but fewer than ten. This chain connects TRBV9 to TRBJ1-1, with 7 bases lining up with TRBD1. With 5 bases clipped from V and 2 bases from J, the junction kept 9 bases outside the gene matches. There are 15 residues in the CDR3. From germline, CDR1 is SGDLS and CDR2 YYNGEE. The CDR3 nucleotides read TGTGCCAGCAGTGTTGAGACAGGGTTAAACACTGAAGCTTTCTTT. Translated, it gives CASSVETGLNTEAFF.

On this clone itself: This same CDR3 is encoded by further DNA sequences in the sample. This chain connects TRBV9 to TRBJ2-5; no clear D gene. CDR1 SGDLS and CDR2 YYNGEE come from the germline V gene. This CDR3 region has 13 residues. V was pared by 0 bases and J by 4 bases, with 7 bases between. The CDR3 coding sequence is TGTGCCAGCAGCGTAGCGTCCGGAGAGACCCAGTACTTC. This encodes CASSVASGETQYF.

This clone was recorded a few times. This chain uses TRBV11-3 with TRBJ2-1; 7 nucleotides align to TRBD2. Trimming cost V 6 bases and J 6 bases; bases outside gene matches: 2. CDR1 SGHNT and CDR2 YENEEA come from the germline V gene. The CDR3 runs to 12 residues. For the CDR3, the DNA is TGTGCCAGCAGGGGGGGGGTCAATGAGCAGTTCTTC. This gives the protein CASRGGVNEQFF.

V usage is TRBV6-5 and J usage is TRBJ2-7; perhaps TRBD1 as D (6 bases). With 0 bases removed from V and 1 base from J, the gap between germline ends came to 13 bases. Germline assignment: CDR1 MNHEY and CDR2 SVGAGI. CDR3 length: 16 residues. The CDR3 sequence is CASSYSIGTPSYEQYF. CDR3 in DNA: TGTGCCAGCAGTTACTCGATAGGGACACCTTCCTACGAGCAGTACTTC.

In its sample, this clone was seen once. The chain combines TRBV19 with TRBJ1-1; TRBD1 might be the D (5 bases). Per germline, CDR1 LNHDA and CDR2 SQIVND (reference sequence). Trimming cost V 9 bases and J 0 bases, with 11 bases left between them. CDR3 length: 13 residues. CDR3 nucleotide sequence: TGTGCCAGCATGCTGACAGTGAACACTGAAGCTTTCTTT. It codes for CASMLTVNTEAFF.

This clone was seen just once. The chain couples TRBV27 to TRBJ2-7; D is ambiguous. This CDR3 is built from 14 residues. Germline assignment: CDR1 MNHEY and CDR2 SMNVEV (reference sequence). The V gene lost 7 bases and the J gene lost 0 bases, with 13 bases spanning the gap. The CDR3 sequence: CASTPFGSSYEQYF. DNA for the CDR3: TGTGCCAGCACCCCATTCGGTAGCTCCTACGAGCAGTACTTC.

The CDR3 DNA reads as TGCAGTGCTACGGTAGCGGGGGGGGATTATTTT. This sequence encodes CSATVAGGDYF. The rearrangement joins TRBV20-1 to TRBJ2-3; 11 bases are shared with TRBD2. The CDR3 is made up of 11 amino acids. The germline V gene has CDR1 DFQATT and CDR2 SNEGSKA (reference sequence). J gave up 15 bases and V 4 bases, and 6 bases lay outside the gene matches.

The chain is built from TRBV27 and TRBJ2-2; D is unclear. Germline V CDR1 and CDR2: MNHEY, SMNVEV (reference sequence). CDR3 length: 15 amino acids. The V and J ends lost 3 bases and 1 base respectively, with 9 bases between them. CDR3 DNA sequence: TGTGCCAGCAGTTTTCGTCGGGTGAACACCGGGGAGCTGTTTTTT. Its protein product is CASSFRRVNTGELFF.

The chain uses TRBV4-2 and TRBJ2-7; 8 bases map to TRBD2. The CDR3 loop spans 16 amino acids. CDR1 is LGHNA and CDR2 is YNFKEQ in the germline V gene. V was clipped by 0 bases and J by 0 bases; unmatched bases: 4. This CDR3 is CASSQEGRGGSYEQYF. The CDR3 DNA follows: TGTGCCAGCAGCCAAGAGGGACGGGGGGGCTCCTACGAGCAGTACTTC.

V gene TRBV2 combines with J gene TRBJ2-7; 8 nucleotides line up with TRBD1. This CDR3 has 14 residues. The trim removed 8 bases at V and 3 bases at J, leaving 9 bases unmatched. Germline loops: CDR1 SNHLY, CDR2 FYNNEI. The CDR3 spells CASVRQGTRYEQYF. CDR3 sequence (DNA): TGTGCCAGCGTCCGACAGGGGACCCGCTACGAGCAGTACTTC.

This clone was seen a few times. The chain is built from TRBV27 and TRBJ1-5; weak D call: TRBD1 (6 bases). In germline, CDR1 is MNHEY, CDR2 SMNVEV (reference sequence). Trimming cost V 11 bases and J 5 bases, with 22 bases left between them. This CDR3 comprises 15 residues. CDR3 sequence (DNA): TGTGCCGCTGGCTGGGGGGGGGCCGGGGATCAGCCCCAGCATTTT. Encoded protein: CAAGWGGAGDQPQHF.

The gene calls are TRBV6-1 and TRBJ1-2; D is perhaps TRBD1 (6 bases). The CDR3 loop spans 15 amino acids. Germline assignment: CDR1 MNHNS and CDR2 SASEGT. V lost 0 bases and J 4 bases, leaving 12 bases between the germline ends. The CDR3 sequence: CASSEAGGGSYGYTF. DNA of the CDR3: TGTGCCAGCAGTGAAGCGGGAGGGGGTAGCTATGGCTACACCTTC.

The CDR3 DNA reads TGTGCCAGCTCTAAAGACCAGGTCTCGAACACTGAAGCTTTCTTT. This encodes CASSKDQVSNTEAFF. The chain combines TRBV18 with TRBJ1-1; no definite D call. V lost 6 bases and J 1 base, leaving 15 bases between the germline ends. The CDR3 is 15 amino acids. CDR1 is KGHSH and CDR2 is LQKENI in the germline V gene. The complete variable domain, with remaining parts taken from reference TRBV18 and TRBJ1-1, reads NAGVMQNPRHLVRRRGQEARLRCSPMKGHSHVYWYRQLPEEGLKFMVYLQKENIIDESGMPKERFSAEFPKEGPSILRIQQVVRGDSAAYFCASSKDQVSNTEAFFGQGTRLTVV.

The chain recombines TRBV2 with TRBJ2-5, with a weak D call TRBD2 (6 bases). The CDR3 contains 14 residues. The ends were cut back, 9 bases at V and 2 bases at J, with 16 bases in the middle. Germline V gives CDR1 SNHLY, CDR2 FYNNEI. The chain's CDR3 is CARRDSRGQETQYF. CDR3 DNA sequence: TGTGCCAGGCGGGACTCGCGGGGACAAGAGACCCAGTACTTC.

The DNA for the CDR3 is TGTGCCAGTAGTTTAACAGGGTTTATGTCCACAGATACGCAGTATTTT. Residues: CASSLTGFMSTDTQYF. V usage is TRBV19 and J usage is TRBJ2-3, with D tentatively TRBD1 (6 bases). This CDR3 region has 16 residues. Per germline, CDR1 LNHDA and CDR2 SQIVND (reference sequence). The V end lost 5 bases, the J end lost 2 bases, and 17 bases lay between the germline ends.

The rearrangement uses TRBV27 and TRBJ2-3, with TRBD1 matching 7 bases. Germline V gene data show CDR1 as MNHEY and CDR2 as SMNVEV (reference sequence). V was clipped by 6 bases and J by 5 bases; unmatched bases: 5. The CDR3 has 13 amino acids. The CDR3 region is CASRQGTRDTQYF. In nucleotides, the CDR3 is TGTGCCAGCAGACAGGGGACGAGAGATACGCAGTATTTT.

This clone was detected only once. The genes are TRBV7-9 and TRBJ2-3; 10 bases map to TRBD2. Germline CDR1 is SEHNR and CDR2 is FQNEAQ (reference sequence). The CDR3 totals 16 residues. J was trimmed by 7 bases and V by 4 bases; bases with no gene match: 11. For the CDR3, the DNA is TGTGCCAGCAGCTCAGTACTAGCGGGGTTTAGGAATACGCAGTATTTT. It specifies CASSSVLAGFRNTQYF.

In DNA, the CDR3 is TGTGCCAGCAGCGTAGCGGGACAGATCAATGAGCAGTTCTTC. It encodes CASSVAGQINEQFF. V is TRBV9 and J is TRBJ2-1, with TRBD1 matching 7 bases. Germline V gene data show CDR1 as SGDLS and CDR2 as YYNGEE. V lost 0 bases, J lost 6 bases, and 3 bases stayed unmatched. The CDR3 has 14 amino acids.

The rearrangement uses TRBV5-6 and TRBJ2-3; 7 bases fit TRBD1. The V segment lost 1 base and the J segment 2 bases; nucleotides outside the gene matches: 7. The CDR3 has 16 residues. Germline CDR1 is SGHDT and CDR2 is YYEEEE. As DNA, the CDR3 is TGTGCCAGCAGCTTGTACAGGGGCTTAGTCACAGATACGCAGTATTTT. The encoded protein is CASSLYRGLVTDTQYF.

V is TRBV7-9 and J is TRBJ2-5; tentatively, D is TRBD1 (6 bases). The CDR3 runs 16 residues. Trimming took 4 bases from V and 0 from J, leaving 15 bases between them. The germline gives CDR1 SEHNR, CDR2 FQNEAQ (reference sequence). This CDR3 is CASSSDRLYYQETQYF. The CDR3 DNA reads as TGTGCCAGCAGCTCGGACAGACTATACTACCAAGAGACCCAGTACTTC.

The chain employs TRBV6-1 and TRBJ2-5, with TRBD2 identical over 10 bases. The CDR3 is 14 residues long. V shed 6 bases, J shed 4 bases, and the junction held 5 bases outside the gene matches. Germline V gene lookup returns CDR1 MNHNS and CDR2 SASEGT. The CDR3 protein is CASRQSGGAETQYF. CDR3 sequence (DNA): TGTGCCAGCAGACAAAGCGGGGGGGCAGAGACCCAGTACTTC.

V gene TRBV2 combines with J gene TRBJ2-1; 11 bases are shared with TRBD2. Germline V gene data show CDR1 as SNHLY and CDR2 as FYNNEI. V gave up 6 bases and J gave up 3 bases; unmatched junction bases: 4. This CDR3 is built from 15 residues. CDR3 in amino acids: CASRLTSGGYNEQFF. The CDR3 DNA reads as TGTGCCAGCAGGCTTACTAGCGGGGGCTACAATGAGCAGTTCTTC.